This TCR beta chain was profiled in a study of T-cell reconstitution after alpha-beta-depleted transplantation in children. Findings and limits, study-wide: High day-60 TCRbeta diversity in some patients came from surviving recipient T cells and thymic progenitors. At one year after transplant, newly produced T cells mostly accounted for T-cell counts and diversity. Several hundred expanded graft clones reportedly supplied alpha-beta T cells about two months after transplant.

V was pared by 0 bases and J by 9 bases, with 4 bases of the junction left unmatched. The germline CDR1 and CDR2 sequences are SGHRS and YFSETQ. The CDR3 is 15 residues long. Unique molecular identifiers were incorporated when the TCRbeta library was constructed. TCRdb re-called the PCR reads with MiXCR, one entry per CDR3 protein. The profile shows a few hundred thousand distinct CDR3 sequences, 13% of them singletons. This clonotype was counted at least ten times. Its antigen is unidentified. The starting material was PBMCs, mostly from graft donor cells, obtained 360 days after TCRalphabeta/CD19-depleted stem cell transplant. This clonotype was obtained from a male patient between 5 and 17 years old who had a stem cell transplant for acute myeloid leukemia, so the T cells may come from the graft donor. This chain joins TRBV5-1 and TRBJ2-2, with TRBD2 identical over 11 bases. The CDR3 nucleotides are TGCGCCAGCAGCTTGGCGGGACTAGCGGTTAGGGAGCTGTTTTTT. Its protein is CASSLAGLAVRELFF.